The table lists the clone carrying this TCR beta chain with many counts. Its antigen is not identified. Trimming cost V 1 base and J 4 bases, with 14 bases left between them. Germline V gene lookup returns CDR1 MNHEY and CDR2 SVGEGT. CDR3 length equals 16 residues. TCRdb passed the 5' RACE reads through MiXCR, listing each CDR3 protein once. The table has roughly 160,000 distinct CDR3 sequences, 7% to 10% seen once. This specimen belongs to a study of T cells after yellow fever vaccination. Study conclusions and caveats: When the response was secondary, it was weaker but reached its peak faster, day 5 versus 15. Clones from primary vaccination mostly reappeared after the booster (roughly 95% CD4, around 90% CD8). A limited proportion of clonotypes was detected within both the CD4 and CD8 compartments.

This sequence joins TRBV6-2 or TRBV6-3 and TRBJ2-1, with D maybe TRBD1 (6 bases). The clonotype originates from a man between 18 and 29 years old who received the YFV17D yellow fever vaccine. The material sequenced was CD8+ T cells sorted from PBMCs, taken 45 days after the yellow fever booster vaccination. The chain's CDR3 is CASSYWSGTKYNEQFF. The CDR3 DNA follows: TGTGCCAGCAGTTACTGGTCTGGGACAAAGTACAATGAGCAGTTCTTC.